This T cell receptor (beta chain) emerged from a study of T cells in Graves' hyperthyroidism and ophthalmopathy. The V and J ends lost 9 bases and 9 bases respectively, with 18 bases between them. CDR1 is SNHLY, CDR2 FYNNEI, per germline. The CDR3 contains 12 residues. RNA transcripts yielded amplified TCR beta CDR3 regions. HTBI primers were the set used in a first-round RT-PCR of the TCR CDR3. TCRdb called the multiplex PCR reads again in MiXCR, with one record for every CDR3 protein. Among fewer than 650,000 distinct CDR3 sequences listed, 46% were seen once. Sequencing was performed on peripheral blood or thyroid tissue (not recorded which). The genes are TRBV2 and TRBJ2-7, with D possibly being TRBD2 (6 bases). The sequence derives from an adult woman with Graves' disease, either hyperthyroidism or ophthalmopathy (not recorded which). The CDR3 here is CASRGLGFWQYF. DNA of the CDR3: TGTGCCAGTCGGGGACTGGGTTTTTGGCAGTACTTC. Full variable domain (outside the CDR3, taken from reference TRBV2 and TRBJ2-7): EPEVTQTPSHQVTQMGQEVILRCVPISNHLYFYWYRQILGQKVEFLVSFYNNEISEKSEIFDDQFSVERPDGSNFTLKIRSTKLEDSAMYFCASRGLGFWQYFGPGTRLTVT.